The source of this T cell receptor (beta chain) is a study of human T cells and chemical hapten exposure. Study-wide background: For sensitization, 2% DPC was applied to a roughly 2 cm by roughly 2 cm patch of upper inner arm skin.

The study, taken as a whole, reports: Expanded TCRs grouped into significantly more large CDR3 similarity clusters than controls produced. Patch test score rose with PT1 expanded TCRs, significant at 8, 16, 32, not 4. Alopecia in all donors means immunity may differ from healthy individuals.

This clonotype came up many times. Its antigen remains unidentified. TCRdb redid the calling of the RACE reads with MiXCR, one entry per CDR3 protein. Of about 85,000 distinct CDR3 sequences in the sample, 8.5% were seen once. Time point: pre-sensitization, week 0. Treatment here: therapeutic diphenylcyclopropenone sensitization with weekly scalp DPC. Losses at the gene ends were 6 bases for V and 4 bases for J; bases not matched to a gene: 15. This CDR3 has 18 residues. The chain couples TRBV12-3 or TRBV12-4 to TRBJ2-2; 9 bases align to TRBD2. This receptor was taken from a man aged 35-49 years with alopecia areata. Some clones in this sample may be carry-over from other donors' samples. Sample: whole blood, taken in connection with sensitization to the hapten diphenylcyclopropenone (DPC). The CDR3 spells CASSPTRRAGGPTGELFF. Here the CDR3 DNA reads TGTGCCAGCAGCCCAACCCGGCGGGCGGGAGGGCCCACCGGGGAGCTGTTTTTT.